This TCR beta chain comes out of a study of T-cell reconstitution after alpha-beta-depleted transplantation in children listed by TCRdb under 2016. About the study as a whole: Using TCR repertoire profiling, the study quantitatively followed how T-cell immune reconstitution unfolded in children after TCRalphabeta/CD19-depleted allogeneic hematopoietic cell transplantation.

V is shortened by 7 bases, J by 5 bases, and the region joining them spans 2 bases. CDR1 and CDR2 are read off the germline V gene as MGHDK and SYGVNS. From its cysteine to its phenylalanine, the CDR3 spans 10 amino acids. Of all the DNA, just the CDR3 is kept, 30 bases in frame from base 1. Library method: PCR. The sequencing machine was an Illumina HiSeq 2500. TCR library preparation used molecular barcoding, with unique molecular identifiers applied to normalize quantification of the TCRbeta repertoire. TCRdb itself trimmed the public reads at Q25 with fastp, ran MiXCR and retained productive beta chains. Records with the same CDR3 protein are collapsed into one entry carrying the most frequent genes and DNA. Recorded for this sample are some 640,000 distinct CDR3 sequences; roughly 17% of them occurred a single time. Approximately 1% of the sample goes to the ten largest clones. Points on this clonotype: The antigen it recognizes is unknown. One base away there is no much larger clone; base qualities are not given.

This receptor was taken from a human donor who donated a stem cell graft to a child with acute myeloid leukemia. This sequence uses TRBV25-1 and TRBJ2-2, with the identity of the D gene unclear. The sample here was PBMCs from the stem cell graft donor, taken from the stem cell graft. The CDR3 in this case is CASTTGELFF. The nucleotide sequence reads TGTGCCAGCACTACCGGGGAGCTGTTTTTT.